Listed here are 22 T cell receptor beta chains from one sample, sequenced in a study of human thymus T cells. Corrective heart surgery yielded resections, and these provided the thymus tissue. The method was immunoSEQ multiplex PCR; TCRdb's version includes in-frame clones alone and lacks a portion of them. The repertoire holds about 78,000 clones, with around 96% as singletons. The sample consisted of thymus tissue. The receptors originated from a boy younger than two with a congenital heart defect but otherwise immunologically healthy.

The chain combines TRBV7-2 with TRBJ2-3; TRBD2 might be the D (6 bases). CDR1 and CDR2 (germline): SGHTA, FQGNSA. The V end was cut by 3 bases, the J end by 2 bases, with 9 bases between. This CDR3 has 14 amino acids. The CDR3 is CASSLEGPTDTQYF. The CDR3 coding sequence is TGTGCCAGCAGCTTGGAGGGACCCACAGATACGCAGTATTTT.

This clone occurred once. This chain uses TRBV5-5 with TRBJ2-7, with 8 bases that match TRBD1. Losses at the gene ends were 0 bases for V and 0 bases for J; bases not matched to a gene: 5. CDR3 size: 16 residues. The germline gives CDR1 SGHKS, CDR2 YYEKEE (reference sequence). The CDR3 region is CASSLVLTGVSYEQYF. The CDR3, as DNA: TGTGCCAGCAGCTTGGTCCTGACAGGGGTCTCCTACGAGCAGTACTTC.

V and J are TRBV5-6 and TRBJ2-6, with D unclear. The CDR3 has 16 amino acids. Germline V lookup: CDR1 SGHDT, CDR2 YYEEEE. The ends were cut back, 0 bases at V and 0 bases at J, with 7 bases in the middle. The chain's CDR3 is CASSLVAVSGANVLTF. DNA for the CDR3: TGTGCCAGCAGCTTGGTCGCAGTCTCTGGGGCCAACGTCCTGACTTTC.

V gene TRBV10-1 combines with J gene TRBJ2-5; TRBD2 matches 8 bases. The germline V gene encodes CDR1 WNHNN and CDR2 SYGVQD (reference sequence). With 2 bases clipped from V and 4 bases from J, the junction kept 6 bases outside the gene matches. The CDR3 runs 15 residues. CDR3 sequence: CASSEGPSGLETQYF. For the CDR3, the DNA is TGCGCCAGCAGTGAGGGTCCTAGCGGGTTAGAGACCCAGTACTTC.

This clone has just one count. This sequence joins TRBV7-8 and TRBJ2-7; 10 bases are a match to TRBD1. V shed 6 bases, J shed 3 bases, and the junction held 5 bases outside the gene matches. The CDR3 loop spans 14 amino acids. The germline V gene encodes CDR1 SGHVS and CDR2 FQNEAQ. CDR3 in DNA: TGTGCCAGCAGGTCAAGGGACAGGGGCTACGAGCAGTACTTC. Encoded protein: CASRSRDRGYEQYF.

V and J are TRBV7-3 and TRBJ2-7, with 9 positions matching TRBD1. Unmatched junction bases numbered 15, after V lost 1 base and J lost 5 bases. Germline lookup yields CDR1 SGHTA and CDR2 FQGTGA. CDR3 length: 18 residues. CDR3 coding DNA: TGTGCCAGCAGCTTAAACCATCAACAGGGGGCGCCGAATAACGAGCAGTACTTC. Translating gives CASSLNHQQGAPNNEQYF.

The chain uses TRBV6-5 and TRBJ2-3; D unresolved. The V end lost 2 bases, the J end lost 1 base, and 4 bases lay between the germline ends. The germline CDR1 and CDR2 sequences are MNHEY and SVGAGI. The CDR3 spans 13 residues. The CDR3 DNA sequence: TGTGCCAGCAGTTACGGGGGCACAGATACGCAGTATTTT. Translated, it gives CASSYGGTDTQYF.

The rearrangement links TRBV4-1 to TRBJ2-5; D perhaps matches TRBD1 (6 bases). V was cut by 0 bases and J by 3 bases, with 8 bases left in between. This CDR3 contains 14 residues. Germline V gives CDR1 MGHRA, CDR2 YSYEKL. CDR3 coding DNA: TGCGCCAGCAGCCAAGATCAGGGGAAAGAGACCCAGTACTTC. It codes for CASSQDQGKETQYF.

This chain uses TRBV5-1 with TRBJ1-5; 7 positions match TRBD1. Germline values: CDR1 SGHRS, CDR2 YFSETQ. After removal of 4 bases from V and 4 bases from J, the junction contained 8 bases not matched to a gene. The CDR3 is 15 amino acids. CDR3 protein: CASSTNGTANQPQHF. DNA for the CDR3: TGCGCCAGCAGCACCAATGGGACAGCGAATCAGCCCCAGCATTTT.

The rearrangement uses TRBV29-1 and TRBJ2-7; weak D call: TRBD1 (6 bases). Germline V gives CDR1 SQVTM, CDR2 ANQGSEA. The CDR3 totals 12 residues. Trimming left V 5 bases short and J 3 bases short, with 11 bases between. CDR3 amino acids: CSVTKQGYEQYF. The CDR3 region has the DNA TGCAGCGTTACAAAACAGGGCTACGAGCAGTACTTC.

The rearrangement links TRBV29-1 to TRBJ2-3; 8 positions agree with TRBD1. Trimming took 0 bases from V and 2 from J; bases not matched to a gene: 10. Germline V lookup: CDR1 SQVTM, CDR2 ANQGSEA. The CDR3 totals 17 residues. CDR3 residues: CSVEDRARGPVTDTQYF. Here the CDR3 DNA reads TGCAGCGTTGAAGATCGGGCCAGGGGGCCTGTCACAGATACGCAGTATTTT.

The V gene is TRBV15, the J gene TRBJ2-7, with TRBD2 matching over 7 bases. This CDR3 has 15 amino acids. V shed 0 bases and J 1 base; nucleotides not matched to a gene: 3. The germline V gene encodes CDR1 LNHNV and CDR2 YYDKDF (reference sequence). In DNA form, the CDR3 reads TGTGCCACCAGCAGAGAGGGGGGGTTTTCCTACGAGCAGTACTTC. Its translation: CATSREGGFSYEQYF.

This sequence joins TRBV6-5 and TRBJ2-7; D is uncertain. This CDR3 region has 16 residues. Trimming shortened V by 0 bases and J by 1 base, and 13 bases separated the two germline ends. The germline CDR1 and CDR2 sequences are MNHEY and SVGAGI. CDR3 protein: CASSYSSGTTSYEQYF. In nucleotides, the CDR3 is TGTGCCAGCAGTTACTCGTCAGGCACTACTTCCTACGAGCAGTACTTC.

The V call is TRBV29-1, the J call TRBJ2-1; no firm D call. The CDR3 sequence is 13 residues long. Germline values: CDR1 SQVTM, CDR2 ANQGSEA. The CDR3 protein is CRVERSSYNEQFF. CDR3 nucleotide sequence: TGCAGGGTCGAGCGTAGCTCCTACAATGAGCAGTTCTTC.

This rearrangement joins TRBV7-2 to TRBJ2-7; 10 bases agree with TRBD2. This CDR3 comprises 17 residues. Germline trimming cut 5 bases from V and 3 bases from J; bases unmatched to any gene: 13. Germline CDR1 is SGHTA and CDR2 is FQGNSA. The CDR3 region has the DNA TGTGCCAGCAGCCCCCGCACTACTAGCGGGGCTAACTACGAGCAGTACTTC. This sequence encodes CASSPRTTSGANYEQYF.

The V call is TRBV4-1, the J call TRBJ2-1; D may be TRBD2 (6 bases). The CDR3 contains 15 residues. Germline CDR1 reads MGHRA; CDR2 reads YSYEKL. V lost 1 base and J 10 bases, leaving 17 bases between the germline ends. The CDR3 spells CASSQGGGTLEEQFF. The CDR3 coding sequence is TGCGCCAGCAGCCAAGGGGGCGGGACTCTCGAAGAGCAGTTCTTC.

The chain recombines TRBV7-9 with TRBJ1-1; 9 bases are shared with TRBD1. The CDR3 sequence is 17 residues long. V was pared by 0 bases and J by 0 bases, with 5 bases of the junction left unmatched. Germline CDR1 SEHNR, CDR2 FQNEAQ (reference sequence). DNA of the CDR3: TGTGCCAGCAGCTTAGCGTCCGGACAGGGGCTGAACACTGAAGCTTTCTTT. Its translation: CASSLASGQGLNTEAFF.

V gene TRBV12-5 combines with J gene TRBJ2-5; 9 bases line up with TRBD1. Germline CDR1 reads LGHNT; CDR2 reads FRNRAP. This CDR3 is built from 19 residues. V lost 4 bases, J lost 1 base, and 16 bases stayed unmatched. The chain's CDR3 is CASGSARTRTGDGQETQYF. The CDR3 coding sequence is TGTGCTAGTGGTTCCGCCCGGACAAGGACAGGGGACGGCCAAGAGACCCAGTACTTC.

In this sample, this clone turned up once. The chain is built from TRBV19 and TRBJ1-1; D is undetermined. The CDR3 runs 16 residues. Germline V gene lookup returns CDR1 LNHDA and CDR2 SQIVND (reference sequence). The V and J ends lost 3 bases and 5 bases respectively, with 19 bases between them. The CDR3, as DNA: TGTGCCAGTAGTATCCTGCAGAGGTTTTCCGTAACTGAAGCTTTCTTT. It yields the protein CASSILQRFSVTEAFF.

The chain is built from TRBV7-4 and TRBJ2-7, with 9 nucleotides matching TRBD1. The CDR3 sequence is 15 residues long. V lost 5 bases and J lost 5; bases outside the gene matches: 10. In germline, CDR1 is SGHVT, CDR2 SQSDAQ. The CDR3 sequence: CASSTRTGTGHEQYF. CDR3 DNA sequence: TGTGCCAGCAGCACCCGGACCGGGACAGGGCACGAGCAGTACTTC.

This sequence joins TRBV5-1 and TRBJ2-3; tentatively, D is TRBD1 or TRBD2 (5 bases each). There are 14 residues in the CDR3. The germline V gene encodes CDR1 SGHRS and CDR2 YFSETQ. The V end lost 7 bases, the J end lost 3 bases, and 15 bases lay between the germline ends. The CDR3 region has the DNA TGCGCCAGCGGGGGACGGATGGGGACAGATACGCAGTATTTT. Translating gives CASGGRMGTDTQYF. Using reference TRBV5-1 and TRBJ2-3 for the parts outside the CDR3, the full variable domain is KAGVTQTPRYLIKTRGQQVTLSCSPISGHRSVSWYQQTPGQGLQFLFEYFSETQRNKGNFPGRFSGRQFSNSRSEMNVSTLELGDSALYLCASGGRMGTDTQYFGPGTRLTVL.

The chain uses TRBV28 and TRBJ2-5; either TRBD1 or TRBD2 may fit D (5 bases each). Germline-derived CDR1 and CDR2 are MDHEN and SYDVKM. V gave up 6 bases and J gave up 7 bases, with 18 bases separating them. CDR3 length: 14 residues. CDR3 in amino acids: CASSQGEGKATQYF. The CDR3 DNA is TGTGCCAGCAGCCAGGGTGAGGGGAAAGCGACCCAGTACTTC.